This entry is about one TCR beta chain. The data originate from a study of blood T cell repertoires in COVID-19. Study in general: COVID-19 samples, acute and convalescent, were from the United States, Italy and Spain. Nucleic acid was either cDNA or gDNA, and it came from T cells, B-cell-depleted T cells, or PBMCs.

The repertoire was sequenced with immunoSEQ multiplex PCR; TCRdb's copy has only in-frame clones and lacks some. The sample has 60,000 to 85,000 clones; 80% to 90% are singletons. The sequenced sample consisted of peripheral blood. This clonotype was sampled from a woman aged 55-69 years with acute or convalescent COVID-19.

The CDR3 is CASSLGQVSNQPQHF. The CDR3 DNA reads as TGTGCCAGCAGCTTGGGACAGGTTAGCAATCAGCCCCAGCATTTT. This chain links TRBV5-6 with TRBJ1-5; D is possibly TRBD1 (6 bases). CDR1 and CDR2 from the germline V gene are SGHDT and YYEEEE. Trimming cost V 0 bases and J 0 bases, with 7 bases left between them. The CDR3 runs 15 residues.